Presented here are 3 T cell receptor beta chains from one specimen sequenced in a study of shared clonotypes between healthy human individuals. Profiled with immunoSEQ multiplex PCR; TCRdb holds only in-frame clones, not every one. The sample carries about a million clones, about three quarters recorded once. Sequencing was carried out using memory CD4+ T cells sorted from blood. Regarding subset: CD45RA-negative fraction. These receptors came from a man between 18 and 29 years old in good health.

This chain links TRBV28 with TRBJ2-7, with 7 bases lining up with TRBD1. V gave up 4 bases and J gave up 2 bases; unmatched junction bases: 8. The CDR3 totals 15 residues. CDR1 and CDR2 (germline): MDHEN, SYDVKM. The CDR3 here is CASSSPRGQAYEQYF. The CDR3 DNA sequence: TGTGCCAGCAGTTCCCCGAGGGGGCAGGCCTACGAGCAGTACTTC.

This clone occurred a few times. This chain links TRBV11-3 with TRBJ2-1; 10 bases map to TRBD1. Germline V gene lookup returns CDR1 SGHNT and CDR2 YENEEA. The CDR3 length is 14 residues. The junction had 4 bases not matched to a gene; V was cut back by 1 base and J by 10 bases. The DNA of the CDR3 is TGTGCCAGCAGCTTAGGGGGGACAGGGGACGAGCAGTTCTTC. Translating it yields CASSLGGTGDEQFF.

This chain connects TRBV7-2 to TRBJ1-2, with 8 bases matching TRBD1. The CDR3 spans 14 residues. The germline gives CDR1 SGHTA, CDR2 FQGNSA. The J segment lost 8 bases and the V segment lost 4 bases, leaving 9 bases of the junction unmatched. CDR3 region: CASSSYDRGRGYTF. CDR3 nucleotide sequence: TGTGCCAGCAGCTCCTACGACAGGGGCCGAGGCTACACCTTC.